Listed below are T cell receptor beta chains from one sample, sequenced in a study of low-dose radiotherapy and immunotherapy resistance in tumors. Each CDR3 protein is one row after TCRdb ran MiXCR on the reads. The sample shows tens of thousands of distinct CDR3 sequences, less than 25% of them seen only once. This specimen consisted of PBMCs, obtained after low-dose radiotherapy plus immunotherapy. The receptors here all came from a female donor with ovarian cancer. The CDR3 runs from the conserved cysteine through the conserved F or W. A D gene is named only where the DNA matches it firmly. Size is stated for part of the rows, as once, few or many counts, or as a class when the clone is expanded.

size: many
V: TRBV12-3/TRBV12-4
D: NA
J: TRBJ2-7
length: 14
DNA: TGTGCCAGCAGTTCGGGGGGCCCGGTTGGGGAGCAGTACTTC
CDR3: CASSSGGPVGEQYF

size: many
V: TRBV20-1
D: NA
J: TRBJ1-1
length: 13
DNA: TGCAGTGCTAGAGACTGGGGAAACACTGAAGCTTTCTTT
CDR3: CSARDWGNTEAFF

size: many
V: TRBV5-1
D: NA
J: TRBJ1-6
length: 14
DNA: TGCGCCAGCAGCCGGGCGAGGGACCATTCACCCCTCCACTTT
CDR3: CASSRARDHSPLHF

size: many
V: TRBV5-1
D: NA
J: TRBJ2-2
length: 15
DNA: TGCGCCAGCAGCTTGGCAGAAGCGAACACCGGGGAGCTGTTTTTT
CDR3: CASSLAEANTGELFF

size: NA
V: TRBV28
D: NA
J: TRBJ2-7
length: 14
DNA: TGTGCCACGGGAGAGGAGGGGGCTCTTTACGAGCAGTACTTC
CDR3: CATGEEGALYEQYF

size: many
V: TRBV7-3
D: NA
J: TRBJ2-5
length: 13
DNA: TGTGCCAGCAGCTTAGTGTATCCTAGCAAGCGGTACTTC
CDR3: CASSLVYPSKRYF

size: many
V: TRBV4-2
D: TRBD2
J: TRBJ2-1
length: 20
DNA: TGTGCCAGCAGCCCGAAGCGAGGACTAGCGGGGGGTAAGTCCTACAATGAGCAGTTCTTC
CDR3: CASSPKRGLAGGKSYNEQFF

size: NA
V: TRBV7-2
D: NA
J: TRBJ1-2
length: 13
DNA: TGTGCCAGCAGCAAAGGGGTGCAGTCGTACTACACCTTC
CDR3: CASSKGVQSYYTF

size: many
V: TRBV5-4
D: NA
J: TRBJ2-1
length: 12
DNA: TGTGCCAGCAGCTTGGCTAGGAATGAGCAGTTCTTC
CDR3: CASSLARNEQFF

size: many
V: TRBV11-3
D: NA
J: TRBJ2-1
length: 15
DNA: TGTGCCAGCAGCGGTGGTGTGGACAGCTACAATGAGCAGTTCTTC
CDR3: CASSGGVDSYNEQFF

size: many
V: TRBV7-2
D: NA
J: TRBJ2-7
length: 16
DNA: TGTGCCAGCAGCCCGGGACCGATCCTTCTAAGAAGCGAGCAGTACTTC
CDR3: CASSPGPILLRSEQYF

size: many
V: TRBV3-1
D: TRBD1
J: TRBJ1-2
length: 16
DNA: TGTGCCAGCAGCCAGGCCGGGACAGGGGGCTTCTATGGCTACACCTTC
CDR3: CASSQAGTGGFYGYTF

size: many
V: TRBV7-2
D: TRBD2
J: TRBJ2-3
length: 14
DNA: TGTGCCAGCAGCGTCGAGCGGGAGGTTCGCACGCAGTATTTT
CDR3: CASSVEREVRTQYF

size: many
V: TRBV27
D: NA
J: TRBJ2-2
length: 15
DNA: TGTGCCAGCAGTCGTTCGGTAATGAACACCGGGGAGCTGTTTTTT
CDR3: CASSRSVMNTGELFF

size: NA
V: TRBV7-8
D: NA
J: TRBJ2-1
length: 18
DNA: TGTGCCAGCAGCTTACAGGGGGGGGACCAATTTTCCTACAATGAGCAGTTCTTC
CDR3: CASSLQGGDQFSYNEQFF

size: many
V: TRBV19
D: TRBD2
J: TRBJ2-2
length: 16
DNA: TGTGCCAGTAGTAATCTAGGCGGGAGGAACACCGGGGAGCTGTTTTTT
CDR3: CASSNLGGRNTGELFF

size: many
V: TRBV6-2/TRBV6-3
D: NA
J: TRBJ2-7
length: 12
DNA: TGTGCCAGCACCAGACAGGTATACGAGCAGTACTTC
CDR3: CASTRQVYEQYF

size: many
V: TRBV6-2/TRBV6-3
D: NA
J: TRBJ1-5
length: 16
DNA: TGTGCCAGCAGTTACTCCATCGGGGTTAGTGATCAGCCCCAGCATTTT
CDR3: CASSYSIGVSDQPQHF

size: many
V: TRBV19
D: NA
J: TRBJ1-6
length: 13
DNA: TGTGCCAGTAGTATCAAGACGGATTCACCCCTCCACTTT
CDR3: CASSIKTDSPLHF

size: few
V: TRBV30
D: TRBD1
J: TRBJ2-1
length: 14
DNA: TGTGCCTGGGAGGACAGGGGGCGAGTCAATGAGCAGTTCTTC
CDR3: CAWEDRGRVNEQFF

size: many
V: TRBV20-1
D: TRBD1
J: TRBJ1-1
length: 12
DNA: TGCAGTGCTCGACAGGGTTGGACTGAAGCTTTCTTT
CDR3: CSARQGWTEAFF

size: many
V: TRBV2
D: NA
J: TRBJ2-7
length: 13
DNA: TGTGCCAGCACCAAAAACCCGGTCTACGAGCAGTACTTC
CDR3: CASTKNPVYEQYF

size: many
V: TRBV20-1
D: TRBD2
J: TRBJ2-3
length: 15
DNA: TGCAGTGCTGTAGCGGGGGGGCATGGCACAGATACGCAGTATTTT
CDR3: CSAVAGGHGTDTQYF

size: NA
V: TRBV30
D: NA
J: TRBJ1-1
length: 13
DNA: TGTGCCTGGAGTGTGGCAGTGAACACTGAAGCTTTCTTT
CDR3: CAWSVAVNTEAFF

size: many
V: TRBV5-4
D: NA
J: TRBJ2-5
length: 14
DNA: TGTGCCAGCAGCTTGGCTTCGGGGGCCGAGACCCAGTACTTC
CDR3: CASSLASGAETQYF

size: many
V: TRBV19
D: NA
J: TRBJ2-7
length: 13
DNA: TGTGCCAGTAGTATGGACATACCCTACGAGCAGTACTTC
CDR3: CASSMDIPYEQYF

size: many
V: TRBV6-2/TRBV6-3
D: NA
J: TRBJ1-6
length: 16
DNA: TGTGCCAGCAGCACCGGGCAGGCCAGCCGTAATTCACCCCTCCACTTT
CDR3: CASSTGQASRNSPLHF

size: many
V: TRBV11-3
D: TRBD2
J: TRBJ2-1
length: 16
DNA: TGTGCCAGCAGCCCTAGGGCTAGCGGGTCCTACAATGAGCAGTTCTTC
CDR3: CASSPRASGSYNEQFF

size: many
V: TRBV30
D: NA
J: TRBJ1-2
length: 11
DNA: TGTGCCTGGAGTGTCGGGCTTGGCTACACCTTC
CDR3: CAWSVGLGYTF

size: many
V: TRBV28
D: TRBD1
J: TRBJ1-1
length: 16
DNA: TGTGCCAGCAGCCAAGACAGGGTTCGAATGAACACTGAAGCTTTCTTT
CDR3: CASSQDRVRMNTEAFF

size: once
V: TRBV18
D: NA
J: TRBJ2-7
length: 16
DNA: TGTGCCAGCTCACCAGATGGAATCCTCTACTCCTACGAGCAGTACTTC
CDR3: CASSPDGILYSYEQYF

size: many
V: TRBV9
D: TRBD1
J: TRBJ2-5
length: 13
DNA: TGTGCCAGCAGCGCGGGACAGTCAGGGACCCAGTACTTC
CDR3: CASSAGQSGTQYF

size: many
V: TRBV19
D: NA
J: TRBJ1-5
length: 16
DNA: TGTGCCAGTAGTATAGAACAGACAGTGGTGGCTCAGCCCCAGCATTTT
CDR3: CASSIEQTVVAQPQHF

size: few
V: TRBV3-1
D: NA
J: TRBJ2-5
length: 16
DNA: TGTGCCAGCAGCCAAGAATTACAGGGCTATATCGAGACCCAGTACTTC
CDR3: CASSQELQGYIETQYF

size: many
V: TRBV7-2
D: TRBD2
J: TRBJ2-1
length: 15
DNA: TGTGCCAGCAGCTTACACGGGGGGGGTTACAATGAGCAGTTCTTC
CDR3: CASSLHGGGYNEQFF

size: many
V: TRBV3-1
D: TRBD2
J: TRBJ2-3
length: 16
DNA: TGTGCCAGCAGCACCCGGACTAGCGGGGCCACAGATACGCAGTATTTT
CDR3: CASSTRTSGATDTQYF

size: NA
V: TRBV20-1
D: NA
J: TRBJ2-3
length: 16
DNA: TGCAGTGCTACCCAAGCGGCCCGGTCAGGCACAGATACGCAGTATTTT
CDR3: CSATQAARSGTDTQYF

size: NA
V: TRBV28
D: NA
J: TRBJ1-1
length: 14
DNA: TGTGCCAGCAATTGGCTCAACGTGAACACTGAAGCTTTCTTT
CDR3: CASNWLNVNTEAFF

size: many
V: TRBV6-2/TRBV6-3
D: NA
J: TRBJ2-2
length: 19
DNA: TGTGCCAGCAGTTACTCAGGGCTAGCGTTGTCCCTGAACACCGGGGAGCTGTTTTTT
CDR3: CASSYSGLALSLNTGELFF

size: many
V: TRBV20-1
D: NA
J: TRBJ2-7
length: 15
DNA: TGCAGTGCTAGAGCTCCGGAGGGTCATTCCTACGAGCAGTACTTC
CDR3: CSARAPEGHSYEQYF

size: many
V: TRBV3-1
D: TRBD2
J: TRBJ2-1
length: 18
DNA: TGTGCCAGCAGCCAAGATTGGGGCAGCGGGAGGGGTTACAATGAGCAGTTCTTC
CDR3: CASSQDWGSGRGYNEQFF

size: many
V: TRBV9
D: NA
J: TRBJ1-6
length: 15
DNA: TGTGCCAGCAGCGCATCCAGGGGAGAGCGTTCACCCCTCCACTTT
CDR3: CASSASRGERSPLHF

size: many
V: TRBV7-2
D: NA
J: TRBJ2-2
length: 16
DNA: TGTGCCAGCAGCTTTCCGGGACTGGGGAACACCGGGGAGCTGTTTTTT
CDR3: CASSFPGLGNTGELFF

size: many
V: TRBV10-3
D: TRBD1
J: TRBJ1-5
length: 12
DNA: TGTGCCATTGGACAGGGTAATCAGCCCCAGCATTTT
CDR3: CAIGQGNQPQHF

size: once
V: TRBV28
D: TRBD2
J: TRBJ2-1
length: 18
DNA: TGTGCCAGCAGCCCTACAACTAGCGGGAGGGCCTCCTACAATGAGCAGTTCTTC
CDR3: CASSPTTSGRASYNEQFF

size: NA
V: TRBV14
D: TRBD2
J: TRBJ2-2
length: 16
DNA: TGTGCCAGCAGCCAAGTAGCGGGAGCGTACACCGGGGAGCTGTTTTTT
CDR3: CASSQVAGAYTGELFF

size: many
V: TRBV7-8
D: NA
J: TRBJ1-1
length: 13
DNA: TGTGCCAGCAGCTCTGACCGGTCAAAGGAAGCTTTCTTT
CDR3: CASSSDRSKEAFF

size: many
V: TRBV6-6
D: NA
J: TRBJ1-6
length: 16
DNA: TGTGCCAGCAGTTACTCAAACAGGGTGGAAAATTCACCCCTCCACTTT
CDR3: CASSYSNRVENSPLHF

size: few
V: TRBV7-9
D: NA
J: TRBJ1-5
length: 15
DNA: TGTGCCAGCAGCTTCGACAGCAATCCCAATCAGCCCCAGCATTTT
CDR3: CASSFDSNPNQPQHF

size: many
V: TRBV3-1
D: NA
J: TRBJ2-1
length: 15
DNA: TGTGCCAGCAGCCAAGATTCGGGTAGCTACAATGAGCAGTTCTTC
CDR3: CASSQDSGSYNEQFF